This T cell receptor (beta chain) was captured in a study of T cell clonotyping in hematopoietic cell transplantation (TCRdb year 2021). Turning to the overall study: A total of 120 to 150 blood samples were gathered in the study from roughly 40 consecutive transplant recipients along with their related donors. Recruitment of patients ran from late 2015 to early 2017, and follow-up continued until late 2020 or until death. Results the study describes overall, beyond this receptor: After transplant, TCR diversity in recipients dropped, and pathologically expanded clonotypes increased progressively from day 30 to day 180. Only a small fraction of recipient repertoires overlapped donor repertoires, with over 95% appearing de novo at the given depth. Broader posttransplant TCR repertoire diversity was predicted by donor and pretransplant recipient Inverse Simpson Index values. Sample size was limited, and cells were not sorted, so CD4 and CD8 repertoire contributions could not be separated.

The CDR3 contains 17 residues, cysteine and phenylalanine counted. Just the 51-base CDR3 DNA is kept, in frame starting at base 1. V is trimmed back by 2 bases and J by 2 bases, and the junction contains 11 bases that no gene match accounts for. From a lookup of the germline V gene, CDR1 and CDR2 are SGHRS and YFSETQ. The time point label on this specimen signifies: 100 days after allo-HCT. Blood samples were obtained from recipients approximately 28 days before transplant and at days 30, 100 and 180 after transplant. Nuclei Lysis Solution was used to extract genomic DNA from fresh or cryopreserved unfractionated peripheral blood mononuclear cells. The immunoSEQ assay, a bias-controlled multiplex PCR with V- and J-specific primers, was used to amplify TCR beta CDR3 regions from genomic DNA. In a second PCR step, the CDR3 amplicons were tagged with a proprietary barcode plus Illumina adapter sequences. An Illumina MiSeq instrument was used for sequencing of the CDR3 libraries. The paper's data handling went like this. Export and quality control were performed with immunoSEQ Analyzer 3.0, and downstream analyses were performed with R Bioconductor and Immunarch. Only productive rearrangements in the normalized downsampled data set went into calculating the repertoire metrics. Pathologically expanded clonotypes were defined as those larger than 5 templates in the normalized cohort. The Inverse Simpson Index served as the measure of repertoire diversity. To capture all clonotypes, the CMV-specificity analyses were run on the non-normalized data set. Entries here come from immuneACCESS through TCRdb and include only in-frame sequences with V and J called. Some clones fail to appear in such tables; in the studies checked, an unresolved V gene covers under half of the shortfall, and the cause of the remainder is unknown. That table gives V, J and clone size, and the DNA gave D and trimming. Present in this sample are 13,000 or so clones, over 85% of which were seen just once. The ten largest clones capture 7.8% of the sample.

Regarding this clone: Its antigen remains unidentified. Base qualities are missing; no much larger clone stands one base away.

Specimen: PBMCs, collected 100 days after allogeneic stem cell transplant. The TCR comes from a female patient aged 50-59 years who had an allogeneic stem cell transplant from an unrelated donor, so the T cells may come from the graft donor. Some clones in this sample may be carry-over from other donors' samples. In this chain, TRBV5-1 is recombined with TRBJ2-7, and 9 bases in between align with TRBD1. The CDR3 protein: CASSFEGTGNFPYEQYF. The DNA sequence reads TGCGCCAGCAGCTTCGAAGGGACAGGGAATTTCCCCTACGAGCAGTACTTC.